The source of this TCR beta chain is a study of graft-versus-host responses after intestinal transplantation. Overall study context: Grafts that recipients had were multivisceral, liver-intestinal, or isolated intestinal transplants.

Only in-frame clones appear in the TCRdb table, and some are missing; sequencing was by immunoSEQ multiplex PCR. The sample shows around 45,000 clones, just under 95% of them seen only once. Regarding the study as a whole: Those patients showing graft-donor T cell macrochimerism displayed high graft-versus-host to host-versus-graft clonal ratios in allografts.

As concerns this clone: Its antigen is currently unknown.

The CDR3 loop spans 17 amino acids. Trimming took 3 bases from V and 3 from J; bases not matched to a gene: 8. Germline V gene sequence: CDR1 SSHAT, CDR2 FNYEAQ (reference sequence). The specimen comprised PBMCs, sampled about 350 days after intestinal transplant. The sequence derives from a human patient who received an intestinal transplant, so some T cells may come from the graft donor. The rearrangement joins TRBV7-7 to TRBJ2-3, with 11 nucleotides matching TRBD1. CDR3 bases: TGTGCCAGCAGCTTGGGACAGGGGGGGCCAGCTACAGATACGCAGTATTTT. It translates to CASSLGQGGPATDTQYF. The full variable domain, completed using reference TRBV7-7 and TRBJ2-3, is GAGVSQSPRYKVTKRGQDVTLRCDPISSHATLYWYQQALGQGPEFLTYFNYEAQPDKSGLPSDRFSAERPEGSISTLTIQRTEQRDSAMYRCASSLGQGGPATDTQYFGPGTRLTVL.